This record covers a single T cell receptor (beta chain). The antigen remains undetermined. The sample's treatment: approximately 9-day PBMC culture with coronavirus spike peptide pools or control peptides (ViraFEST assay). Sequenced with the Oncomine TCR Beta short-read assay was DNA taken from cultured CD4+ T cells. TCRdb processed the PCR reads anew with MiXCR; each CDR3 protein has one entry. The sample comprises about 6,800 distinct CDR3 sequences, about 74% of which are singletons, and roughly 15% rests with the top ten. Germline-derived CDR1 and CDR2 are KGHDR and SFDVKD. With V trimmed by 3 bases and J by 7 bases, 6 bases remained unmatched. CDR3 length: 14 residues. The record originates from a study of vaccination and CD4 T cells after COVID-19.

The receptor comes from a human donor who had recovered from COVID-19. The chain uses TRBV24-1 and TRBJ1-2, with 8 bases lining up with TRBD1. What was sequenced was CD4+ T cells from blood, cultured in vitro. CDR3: CATSDPTGGGGYTF. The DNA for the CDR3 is TGTGCCACCAGTGATCCCACAGGGGGTGGTGGCTACACCTTC.